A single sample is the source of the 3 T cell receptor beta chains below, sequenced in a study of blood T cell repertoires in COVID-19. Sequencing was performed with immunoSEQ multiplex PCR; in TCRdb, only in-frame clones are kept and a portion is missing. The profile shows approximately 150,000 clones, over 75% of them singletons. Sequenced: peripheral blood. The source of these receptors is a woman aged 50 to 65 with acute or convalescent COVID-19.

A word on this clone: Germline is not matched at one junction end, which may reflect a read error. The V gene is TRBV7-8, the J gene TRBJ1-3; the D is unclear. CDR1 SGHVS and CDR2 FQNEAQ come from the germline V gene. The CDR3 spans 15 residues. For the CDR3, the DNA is TGTGCCAGCAGGTTAGATATATCGGCTGGAAACACCATATATTTT. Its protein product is CASRLDISAGNTIYF.

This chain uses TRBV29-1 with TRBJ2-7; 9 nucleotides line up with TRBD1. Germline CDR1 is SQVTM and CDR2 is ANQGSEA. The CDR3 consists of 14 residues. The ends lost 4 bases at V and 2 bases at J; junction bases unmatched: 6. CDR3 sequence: CSVVLGQGAYEQYF. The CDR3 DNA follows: TGCAGCGTTGTTTTGGGACAGGGAGCCTACGAGCAGTACTTC.

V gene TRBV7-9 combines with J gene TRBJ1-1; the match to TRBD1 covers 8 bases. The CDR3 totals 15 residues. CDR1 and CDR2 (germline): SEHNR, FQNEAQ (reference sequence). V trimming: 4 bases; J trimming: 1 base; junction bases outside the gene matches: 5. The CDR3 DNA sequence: TGTGCCAGCAGCTCGGGGACAGGCCCGAACACTGAAGCTTTCTTT. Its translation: CASSSGTGPNTEAFF.